Listed below are T cell receptor beta chains from one sample, sequenced in a study of blood T cell repertoires in COVID-19. The method was immunoSEQ multiplex PCR; TCRdb's version includes in-frame clones alone and lacks a portion of them. Here the sample spans 67,000 or so clones, roughly 80% being singletons. What was sequenced was peripheral blood. All receptors derive from a woman in her 70s with acute or convalescent COVID-19. Each CDR3 is given with its conserved first and last residue. D genes are given only for firm matches. Clone sizes are given selectively: once, few, many, or a class where the clone is expanded.

d_call	j_call	v_call	clone_size	cdr3_nt	cdr3_aa
NA	TRBJ1-1	TRBV3-1/TRBV3-2	NA	TGTGCCAGCAGCCAAGGGTCAGTGAACACTGAAGCTTTCTTT	CASSQGSVNTEAFF
NA	TRBJ2-7	TRBV21-1	NA	TGTGCCAGCAGCGCTCGGCTAGGGGGGGTAGGCTCCTACGAGCTGTACTTC	CASSARLGGVGSYELYF
NA	TRBJ2-1	TRBV27	NA	TGTGCCAGCAGTTTAGTGTCCCCCGTACTCTCCTACAATGAGCAGTTCTTC	CASSLVSPVLSYNEQFF
TRBD1	TRBJ2-5	TRBV28	NA	TGTGCCAGCGGACAGGGGGAGACCCAGTACTTC	CASGQGETQYF
TRBD2	TRBJ2-7	TRBV3-1/TRBV3-2	NA	TGTGCCAGCAGCCCCGTGACTAGCGGGAGCCTTTACGAGCAGTACTTC	CASSPVTSGSLYEQYF
NA	TRBJ2-7	TRBV2	NA	TGTGCCAGCAGTGAATTGCGCCCCCACGAGCAGTACTTC	CASSELRPHEQYF
NA	TRBJ2-7	TRBV7-2	NA	TGTGCCAGCAGCGCGAATGGGGGGGCTGGGTACGAGCAGTACTTC	CASSANGGAGYEQYF
NA	TRBJ2-6	TRBV19	NA	TGTGCCAGTAGTATCCAGCGGGCACAGGCTGGGGCCAACGTCCTGACTTTC	CASSIQRAQAGANVLTF
TRBD2	TRBJ2-5	TRBV28	NA	TGTGCCAGCAGTTCTCATAGCGGGACGGAGACCCAGTACTTC	CASSSHSGTETQYF
TRBD1	TRBJ2-1	TRBV5-1	NA	TGCGCCAGCCTAAATTTACAGGGGAACAATGAGCAGTTCTTC	CASLNLQGNNEQFF
TRBD1	TRBJ2-1	TRBV4-3	few	TGCGCCAGCAGCCAAGGAGTCGGACAGGGGGCCCTATACAATGAGCAGTTCTTC	CASSQGVGQGALYNEQFF
NA	TRBJ2-3	TRBV5-8	NA	TGTGCCAGCAGCTTCGACAGAGCAGATACGCAGTATTTT	CASSFDRADTQYF
TRBD2	TRBJ2-5	TRBV5-1	NA	TGCGCCAGCAGACCACAGCGGGGCCAAGAGACCCAGTACTTC	CASRPQRGQETQYF